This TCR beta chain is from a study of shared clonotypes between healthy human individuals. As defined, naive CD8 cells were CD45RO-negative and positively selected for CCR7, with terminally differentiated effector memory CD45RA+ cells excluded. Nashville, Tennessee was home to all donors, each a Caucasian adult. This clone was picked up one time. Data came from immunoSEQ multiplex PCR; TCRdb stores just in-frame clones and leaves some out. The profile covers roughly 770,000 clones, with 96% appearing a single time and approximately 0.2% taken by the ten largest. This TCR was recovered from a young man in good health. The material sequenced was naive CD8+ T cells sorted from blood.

The CDR3 DNA follows: TGTGCCAGCAGCTTAGCGCGTGGGGCTAGCGGGAAGGGCGAGCAGTACTTC. Its translation: CASSLARGASGKGEQYF. This chain joins TRBV7-8 and TRBJ2-7; 9 bases map to TRBD2. Trimming took 0 bases from V and 6 from J; bases not matched to a gene: 12. The CDR3 runs to 17 residues. Germline V gene data show CDR1 as SGHVS and CDR2 as FQNEAQ.